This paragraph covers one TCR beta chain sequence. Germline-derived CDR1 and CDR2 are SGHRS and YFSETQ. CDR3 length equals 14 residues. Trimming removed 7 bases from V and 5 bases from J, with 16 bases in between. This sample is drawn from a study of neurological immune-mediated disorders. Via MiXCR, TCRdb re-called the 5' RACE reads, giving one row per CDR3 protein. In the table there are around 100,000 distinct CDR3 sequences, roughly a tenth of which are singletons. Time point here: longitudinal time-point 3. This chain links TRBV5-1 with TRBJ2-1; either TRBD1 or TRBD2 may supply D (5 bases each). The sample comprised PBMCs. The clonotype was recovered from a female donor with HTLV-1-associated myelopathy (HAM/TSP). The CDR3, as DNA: TGCGCCAGCCGGACTTTTGGACAAAACAATGAGCAGTTCTTC. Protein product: CASRTFGQNNEQFF.